This T cell receptor (beta chain) was found in a study of CD8+ T cells in alopecia areata. For the study at large: Oral tofacitinib (5 to 10 mg twice daily) was administered to treated patients. Findings of the study overall: An increase in clonality over normal scalp was evident in lesional scalp, especially alopecia totalis/universalis. As there was one nonresponder, how baseline CD8+ expansion relates to response remains uncertain. Scalp clonality dropped significantly under tofacitinib, as did expanded CD8+ top-100 clones.

It was cDNA, reverse transcribed from extracted RNA, that served as the sequencing template. Profiling relied on immunoSEQ multiplex PCR, and the TCRdb table lists in-frame clones only, not all of them. The data contain about 270,000 clones, 60% of them singletons. The CDR3 totals 16 residues. After removal of 6 bases from V and 2 bases from J, the junction contained 11 bases not matched to a gene. The V gene's germline CDR1 is SGHAT and CDR2 FQNNGV. Indicated treatment: oral pan-JAK inhibitor, 5-10 mg twice daily. As concerns this clone: Its antigen is not known.

This TCR was sampled from a human donor with alopecia areata. Here the sequenced sample was CD4+ T cells sorted from blood, taken at week 52, from a patient treated with tofacitinib. The genes are TRBV11-2 and TRBJ2-7; TRBD1 matches 9 bases. CDR3 nucleotide sequence: TGTGCCAGCAGACCAAGGGCGGGACAGGGTACCTACGAGCAGTACTTC. This translates into CASRPRAGQGTYEQYF.